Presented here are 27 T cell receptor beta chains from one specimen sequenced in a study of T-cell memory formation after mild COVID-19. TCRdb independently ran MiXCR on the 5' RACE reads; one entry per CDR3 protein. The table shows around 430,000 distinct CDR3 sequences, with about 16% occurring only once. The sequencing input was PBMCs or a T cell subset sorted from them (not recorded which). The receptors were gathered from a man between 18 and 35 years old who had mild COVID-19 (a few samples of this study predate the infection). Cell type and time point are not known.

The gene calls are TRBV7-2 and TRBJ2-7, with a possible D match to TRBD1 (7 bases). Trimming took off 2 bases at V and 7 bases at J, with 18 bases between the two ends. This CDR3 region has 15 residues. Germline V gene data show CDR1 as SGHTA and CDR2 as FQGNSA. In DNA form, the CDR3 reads TGTGCCAGCAGCTTATATTTGGAGGGGGCAGGGGAGCAGTACTTC. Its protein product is CASSLYLEGAGEQYF.

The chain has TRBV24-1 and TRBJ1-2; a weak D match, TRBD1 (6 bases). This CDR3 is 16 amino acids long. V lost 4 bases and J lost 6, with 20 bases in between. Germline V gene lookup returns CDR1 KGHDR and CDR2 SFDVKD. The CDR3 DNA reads TGTGCCACCAGTGAAAAAACCGGGACAAACGTCGATGGCTACACCTTC. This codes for CATSEKTGTNVDGYTF.

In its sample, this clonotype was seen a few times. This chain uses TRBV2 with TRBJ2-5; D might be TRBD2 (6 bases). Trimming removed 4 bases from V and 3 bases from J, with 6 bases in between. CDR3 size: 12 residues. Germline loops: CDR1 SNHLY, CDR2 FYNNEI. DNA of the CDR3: TGTGCCAGCAGTGGACTAGAAGAGACCCAGTACTTC. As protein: CASSGLEETQYF. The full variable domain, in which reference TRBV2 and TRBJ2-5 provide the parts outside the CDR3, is EPEVTQTPSHQVTQMGQEVILRCVPISNHLYFYWYRQILGQKVEFLVSFYNNEISEKSEIFDDQFSVERPDGSNFTLKIRSTKLEDSAMYFCASSGLEETQYFGPGTRLLVL.

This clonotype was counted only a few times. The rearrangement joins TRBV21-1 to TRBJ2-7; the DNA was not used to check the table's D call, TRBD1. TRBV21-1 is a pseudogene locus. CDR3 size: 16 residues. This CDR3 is CASSRISGTKYHEQYV. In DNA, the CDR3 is TGTGCCAGCAGCAGGATTTCCGGGACCAAGTACCACGAGCAGTACGTC.

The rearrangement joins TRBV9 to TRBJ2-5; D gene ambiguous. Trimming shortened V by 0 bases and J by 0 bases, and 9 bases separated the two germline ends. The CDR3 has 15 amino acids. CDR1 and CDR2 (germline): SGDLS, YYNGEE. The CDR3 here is CASSVVGGNQETQYF. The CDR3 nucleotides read TGTGCCAGCAGCGTAGTCGGCGGCAACCAAGAGACCCAGTACTTC.

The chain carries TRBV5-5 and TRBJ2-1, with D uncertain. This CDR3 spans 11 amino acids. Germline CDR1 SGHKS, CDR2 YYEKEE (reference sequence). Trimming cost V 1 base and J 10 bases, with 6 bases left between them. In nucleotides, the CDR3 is TGTGCCAGCAGCTTGTACTTCGAGCAGTTCTTC. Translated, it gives CASSLYFEQFF.

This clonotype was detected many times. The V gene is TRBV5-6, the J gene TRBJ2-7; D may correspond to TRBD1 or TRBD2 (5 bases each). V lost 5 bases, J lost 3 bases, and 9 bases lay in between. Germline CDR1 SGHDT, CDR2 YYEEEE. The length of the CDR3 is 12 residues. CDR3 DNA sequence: TGTGCCAGCAGTATGGGGGTCTACGAGCAGTACGTC. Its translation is CASSMGVYEQYV.

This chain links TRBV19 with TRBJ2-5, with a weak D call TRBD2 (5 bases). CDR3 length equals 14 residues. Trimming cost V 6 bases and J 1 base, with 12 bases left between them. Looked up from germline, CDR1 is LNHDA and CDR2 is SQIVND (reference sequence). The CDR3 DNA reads TGTGCCAGTAGGACCGGACGGGGCCAAGAGACCCAGTACTTC. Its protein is CASRTGRGQETQYF. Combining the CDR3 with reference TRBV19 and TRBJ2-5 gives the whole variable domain DGGITQSPKYLFRKEGQNVTLSCEQNLNHDAMYWYRQDPGQGLRLIYYSQIVNDFQKGDIAEGYSVSREKKESFPLTVTSAQKNPTAFYLCASRTGRGQETQYFGPGTRLLVL.

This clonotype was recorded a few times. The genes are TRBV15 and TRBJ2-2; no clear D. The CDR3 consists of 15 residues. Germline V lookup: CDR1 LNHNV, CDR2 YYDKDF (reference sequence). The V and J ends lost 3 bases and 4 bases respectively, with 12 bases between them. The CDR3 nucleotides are TGTGCCACCAGCAGCCGATTGGATATCACCGGGGAGCTGTTTTTT. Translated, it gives CATSSRLDITGELFF.

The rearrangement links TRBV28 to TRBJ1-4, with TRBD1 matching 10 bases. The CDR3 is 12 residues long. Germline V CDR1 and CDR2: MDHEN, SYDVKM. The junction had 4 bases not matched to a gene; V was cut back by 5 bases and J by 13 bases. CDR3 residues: CASSPWTGGLFF. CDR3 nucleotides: TGTGCCAGCAGTCCTTGGACAGGGGGACTGTTTTTT. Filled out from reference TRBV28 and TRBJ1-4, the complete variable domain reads DVKVTQSSRYLVKRTGEKVFLECVQDMDHENMFWYRQDPGLGLRLIYFSYDVKMKEKGDIPEGYSVSREKKERFSLILESASTNQTSMYLCASSPWTGGLFFGSGTQLSVL.

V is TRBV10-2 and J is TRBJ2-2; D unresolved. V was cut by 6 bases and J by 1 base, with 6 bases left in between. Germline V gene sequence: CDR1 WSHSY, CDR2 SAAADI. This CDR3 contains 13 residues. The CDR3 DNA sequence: TGCGCCAGCAGGACACAGAACACCGGGGAGCTGTTTTTT. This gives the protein CASRTQNTGELFF.

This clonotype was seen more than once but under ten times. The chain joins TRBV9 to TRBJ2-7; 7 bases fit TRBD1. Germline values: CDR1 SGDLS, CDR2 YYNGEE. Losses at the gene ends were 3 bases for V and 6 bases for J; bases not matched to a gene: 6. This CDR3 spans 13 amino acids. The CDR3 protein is CASSGDRVTEQYV. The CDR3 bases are TGTGCCAGCAGCGGCGACAGGGTGACCGAGCAGTACGTC.

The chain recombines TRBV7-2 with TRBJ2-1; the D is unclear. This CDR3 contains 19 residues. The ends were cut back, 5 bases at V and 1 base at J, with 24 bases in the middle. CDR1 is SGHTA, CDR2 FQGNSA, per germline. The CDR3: CASSQPDWALGVSYNEQFF. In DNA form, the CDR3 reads TGTGCCAGCAGCCAACCCGATTGGGCCCTTGGTGTTTCCTACAATGAGCAGTTCTTC.

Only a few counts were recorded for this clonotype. The CDR3 coding sequence is TGCGCCAGCAGCCAAGACTGGGCCGGTGGTTCACCCCTCCACTTT. This gives the protein CASSQDWAGGSPLHF. The chain carries TRBV4-3 and TRBJ1-6; unclear D gene. There are 15 residues in the CDR3. Deletions cut 0 bases from V and 9 bases from J, with 12 bases between. Per the germline V gene, CDR1 is LGHNA and CDR2 is YSLEER.

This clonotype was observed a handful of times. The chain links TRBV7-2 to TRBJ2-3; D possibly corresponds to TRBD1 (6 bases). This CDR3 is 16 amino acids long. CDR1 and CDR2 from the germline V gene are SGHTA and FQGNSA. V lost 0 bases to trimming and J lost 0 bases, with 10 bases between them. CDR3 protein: CASSLASDRSTDTQYF. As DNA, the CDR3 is TGTGCCAGCAGCTTAGCTTCGGACAGAAGCACAGATACGCAGTATTTT.

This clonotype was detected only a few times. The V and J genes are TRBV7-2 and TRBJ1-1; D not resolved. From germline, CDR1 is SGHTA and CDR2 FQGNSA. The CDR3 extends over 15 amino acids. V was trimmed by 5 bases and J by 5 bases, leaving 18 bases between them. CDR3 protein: CASSLGLAPGTEAFF. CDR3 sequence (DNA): TGTGCCAGCAGCCTAGGGCTGGCCCCGGGGACTGAAGCTTTCTTT.

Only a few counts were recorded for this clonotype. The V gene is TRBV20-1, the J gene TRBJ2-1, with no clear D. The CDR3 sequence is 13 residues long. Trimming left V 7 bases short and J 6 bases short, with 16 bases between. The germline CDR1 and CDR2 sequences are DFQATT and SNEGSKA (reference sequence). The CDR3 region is CSVERGEPNEQFF. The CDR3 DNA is TGCAGTGTTGAGAGAGGTGAACCCAATGAGCAGTTCTTC.

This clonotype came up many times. CDR3 residues: CASSDSGTFNYGYTF. The CDR3 nucleotides are TGTGCCAGCAGCGATTCCGGGACATTCAACTATGGCTACACCTTC. The chain links TRBV5-4 to TRBJ1-2; maybe TRBD1 (6 bases). V lost 4 bases to trimming and J lost 2 bases, with 15 bases between them. Germline CDR1 is SGHNT and CDR2 is YYREEE (reference sequence). The CDR3 spans 15 residues.

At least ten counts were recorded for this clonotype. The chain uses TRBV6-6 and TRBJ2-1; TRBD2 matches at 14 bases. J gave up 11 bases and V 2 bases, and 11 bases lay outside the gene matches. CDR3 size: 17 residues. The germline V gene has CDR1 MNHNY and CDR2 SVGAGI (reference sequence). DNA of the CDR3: TGTGCCAGCAGTTACGATCCCGGGACTAGCGGGGGTGCTAAGCAGTTCTTC. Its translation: CASSYDPGTSGGAKQFF.

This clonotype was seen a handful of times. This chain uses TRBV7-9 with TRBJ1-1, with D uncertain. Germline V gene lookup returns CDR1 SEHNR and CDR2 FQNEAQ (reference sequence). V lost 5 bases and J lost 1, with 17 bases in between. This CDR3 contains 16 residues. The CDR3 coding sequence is TGTGCCAGCAGCGCTCAAAGAGCACTTTCGAACACTGAAGCTTTCTTT. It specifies CASSAQRALSNTEAFF.

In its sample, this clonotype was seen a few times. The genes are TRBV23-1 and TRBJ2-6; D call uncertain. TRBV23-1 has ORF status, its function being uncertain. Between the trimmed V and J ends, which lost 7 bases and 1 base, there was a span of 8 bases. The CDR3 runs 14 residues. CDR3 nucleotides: TGCGCCAGCACCACAAGGTCTGGGGCCAACGTCCTGACTTTC. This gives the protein CASTTRSGANVLTF.

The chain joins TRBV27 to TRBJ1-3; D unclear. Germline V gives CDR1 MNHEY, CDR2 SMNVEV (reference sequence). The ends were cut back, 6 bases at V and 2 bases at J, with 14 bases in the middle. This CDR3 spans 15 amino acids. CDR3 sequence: CASSSTVLTGNTIYF. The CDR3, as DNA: TGTGCCAGCAGCTCGACTGTTCTGACTGGAAACACCATATATTTT.

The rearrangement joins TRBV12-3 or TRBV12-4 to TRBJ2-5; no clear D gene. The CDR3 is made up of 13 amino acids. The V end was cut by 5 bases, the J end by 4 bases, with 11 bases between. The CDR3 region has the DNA TGTGCCAGCAGTGAGCTGGTTAGAGAGACCCAGTACTTC. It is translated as CASSELVRETQYF.

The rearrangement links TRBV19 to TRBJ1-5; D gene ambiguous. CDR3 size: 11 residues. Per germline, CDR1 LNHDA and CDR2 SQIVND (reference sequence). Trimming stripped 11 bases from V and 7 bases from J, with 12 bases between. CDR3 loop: CAGHAVQPQHF. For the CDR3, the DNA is TGTGCCGGTCACGCGGTGCAGCCCCAGCATTTT.

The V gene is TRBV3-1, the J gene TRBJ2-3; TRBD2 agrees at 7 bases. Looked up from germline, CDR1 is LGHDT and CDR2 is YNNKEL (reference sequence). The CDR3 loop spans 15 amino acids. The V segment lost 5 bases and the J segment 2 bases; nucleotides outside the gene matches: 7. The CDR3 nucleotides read TGTGCCAGCAGCTCGACTAGCATACCCACAGATACGCAGTATTTT. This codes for CASSSTSIPTDTQYF.

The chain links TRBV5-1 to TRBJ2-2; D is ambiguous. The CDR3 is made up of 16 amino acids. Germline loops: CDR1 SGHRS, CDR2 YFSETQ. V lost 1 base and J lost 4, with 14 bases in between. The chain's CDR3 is CASSLSLGAGTGELFF. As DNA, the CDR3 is TGCGCCAGCAGCTTGAGTCTGGGCGCCGGCACCGGGGAGCTGTTTTTT.

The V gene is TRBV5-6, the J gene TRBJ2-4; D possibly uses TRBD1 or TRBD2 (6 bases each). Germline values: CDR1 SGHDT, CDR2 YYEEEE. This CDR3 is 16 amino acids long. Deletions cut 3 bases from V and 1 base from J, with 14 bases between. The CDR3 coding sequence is TGTGCCAGCAGCTATGGGTCGGGGGCTGCCAAAAACATTCAGTACTTC. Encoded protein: CASSYGSGAAKNIQYF.